One T cell receptor beta chain is described in this entry. What it binds is not known. The entry originates in a study of beta chain features in type 1 diabetes. The isolated RNA, all of it, was reverse transcribed, so expressed TCRB transcripts were what got sequenced. Method: immunoSEQ multiplex PCR; TCRdb's copy keeps in-frame clones and lacks some. This sample carries some 250,000 clones, over 11% of them seen once, and the ten largest clones take 0.015% to 0.02%. This CDR3 contains 13 residues. Germline V gene sequence: CDR1 MNHEY, CDR2 SVGAGI. V lost 6 bases, J lost 11 bases, and 10 bases stayed unmatched. Study-level points and caveats: Among patients with Type 1 diabetes, TCRB CDR3s were moderately but significantly shorter in every one of the four CD4+ subsets. The naive, central memory and Treg TCRB repertoires showed an apparent similarity that was greater among patients than among healthy donors. TCRB rearrangement may or may not be influenced by HLA type; here this remained unresolved.

The specimen was naive CD4+ T cells from blood. The sequence was obtained from a man aged 25-45 years with type 1 diabetes. The V and J genes are TRBV6-5 and TRBJ1-5; TRBD1 matches at 7 bases. The CDR3 bases are TGTGCCAGCAGGCCAGGGGGTGGGGGAGCCCAGCATTTT. This encodes CASRPGGGGAQHF.